This T cell receptor (beta chain) was identified in a study of blood T cell repertoires in COVID-19. Overall study: There were acute and convalescent COVID-19 samples, and they came from the United States, Italy and Spain. PBMCs, B-cell-depleted T cells, or T cells provided the cDNA or gDNA that made up the material.

CDR3 size: 15 residues. CDR1 is SGHRS, CDR2 YFSETQ, per germline. J lost 3 bases, V lost 0 bases, and 4 bases had no gene match. Per the original data handling: Amplification of reference gene primers was used by the study to estimate nucleated cell counts. Generated by immunoSEQ multiplex PCR, the TCRdb table keeps only in-frame clones and is missing some. V and J calls and clone size are copied from that table; D and trimming were computed from the DNA. Of about 13,000 clones in the sample, roughly 80% are singletons; the top ten hold roughly 41%. The source material was peripheral blood. The chain combines TRBV5-1 with TRBJ2-7; 9 positions agree with TRBD2. The TCR sequence derives from a woman older than 75 with acute or convalescent COVID-19. The CDR3 DNA sequence: TGCGCCAGCAGCTTGGGGCCTAGCGGGAACTACGAGCAGTACTTC. It yields the protein CASSLGPSGNYEQYF.